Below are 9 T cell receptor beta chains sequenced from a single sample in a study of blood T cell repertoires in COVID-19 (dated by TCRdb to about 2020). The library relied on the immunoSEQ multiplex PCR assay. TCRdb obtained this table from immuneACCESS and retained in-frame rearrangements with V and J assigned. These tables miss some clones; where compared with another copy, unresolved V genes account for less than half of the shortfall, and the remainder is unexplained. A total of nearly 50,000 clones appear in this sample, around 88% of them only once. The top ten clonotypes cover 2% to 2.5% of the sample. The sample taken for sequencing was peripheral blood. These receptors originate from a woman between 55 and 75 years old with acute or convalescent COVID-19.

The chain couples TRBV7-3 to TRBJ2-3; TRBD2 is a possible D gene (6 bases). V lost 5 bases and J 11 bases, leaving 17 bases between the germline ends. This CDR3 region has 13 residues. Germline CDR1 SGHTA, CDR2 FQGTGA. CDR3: CASSVGEGRGQYF. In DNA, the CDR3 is TGTGCCAGCAGCGTCGGTGAGGGGCGGGGGCAGTATTTT.

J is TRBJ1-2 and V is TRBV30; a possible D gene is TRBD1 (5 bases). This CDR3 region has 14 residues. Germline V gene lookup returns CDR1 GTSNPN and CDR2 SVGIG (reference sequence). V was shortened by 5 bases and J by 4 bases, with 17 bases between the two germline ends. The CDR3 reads CAWSARGVFYGYTF. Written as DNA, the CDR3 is TGTGCCTGGTCCGCCCGGGGGGTCTTCTATGGCTACACCTTC.

The CDR3 DNA is TGTGCCAGCAGCGTAGGTCAGGGGCAAGAGACCCAGTACTTC. It encodes CASSVGQGQETQYF. The genes are TRBV9 and TRBJ2-5; maybe TRBD1 (6 bases). The CDR3 has 14 residues. Germline CDR1 reads SGDLS; CDR2 reads YYNGEE. V shed 0 bases and J shed 2 bases, with 8 bases lying between them.

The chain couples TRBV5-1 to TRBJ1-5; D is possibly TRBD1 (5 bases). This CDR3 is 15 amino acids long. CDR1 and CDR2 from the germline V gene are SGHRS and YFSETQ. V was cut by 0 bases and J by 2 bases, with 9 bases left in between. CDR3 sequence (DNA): TGCGCCAGCAGCTTGGGCGGGGCAGGCAATCAGCCCCAGCATTTT. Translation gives CASSLGGAGNQPQHF.

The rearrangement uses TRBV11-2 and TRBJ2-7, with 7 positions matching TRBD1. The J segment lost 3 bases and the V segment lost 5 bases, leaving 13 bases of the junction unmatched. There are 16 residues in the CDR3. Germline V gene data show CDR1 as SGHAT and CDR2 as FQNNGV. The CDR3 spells CASSLRVQGFGYEQYF. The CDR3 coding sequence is TGTGCCAGCAGCCTACGGGTACAGGGGTTTGGCTACGAGCAGTACTTC.

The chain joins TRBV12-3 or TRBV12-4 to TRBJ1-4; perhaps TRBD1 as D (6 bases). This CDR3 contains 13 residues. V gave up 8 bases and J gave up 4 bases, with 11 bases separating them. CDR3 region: CASAQGNNEKLFF. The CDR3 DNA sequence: TGTGCCAGCGCACAGGGAAATAATGAAAAACTGTTTTTT.

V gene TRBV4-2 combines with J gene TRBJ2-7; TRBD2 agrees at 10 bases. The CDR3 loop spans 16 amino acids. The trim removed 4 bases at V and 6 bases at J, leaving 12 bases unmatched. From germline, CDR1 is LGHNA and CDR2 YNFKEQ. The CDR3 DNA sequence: TGTGCCAGCAGCCGTCGTACTTCGGCTAGCGGGGGCGAGCAGTACTTC. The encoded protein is CASSRRTSASGGEQYF.

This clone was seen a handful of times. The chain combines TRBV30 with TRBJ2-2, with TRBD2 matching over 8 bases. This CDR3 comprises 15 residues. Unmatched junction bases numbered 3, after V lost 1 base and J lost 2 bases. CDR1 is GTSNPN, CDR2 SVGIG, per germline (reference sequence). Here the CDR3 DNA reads TGTGCCTGGAGTGGACTAGCGCGAAACACCGGGGAGCTGTTTTTT. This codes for CAWSGLARNTGELFF.

CDR3 protein: CATQTGDLDSPLHF. The CDR3 DNA follows: TGCGCCACCCAGACAGGGGATCTTGATTCACCCCTCCACTTT. The rearrangement joins TRBV5-1 to TRBJ1-6; 8 bases fit TRBD1. Germline CDR1 reads SGHRS; CDR2 reads YFSETQ. The CDR3 runs 14 residues. Germline trimming cut 9 bases from V and 8 bases from J; bases unmatched to any gene: 10.